One sample yielded the 27 T cell receptor beta chains listed below, sequenced in a study of blood T cell repertoires in COVID-19. Libraries were prepared by immunoSEQ multiplex PCR; TCRdb keeps only in-frame clonotypes and omits some of them. The sample includes 120,000 or so clones, around 87% of them seen just once. Sequencing used peripheral blood. Receptors originate from a woman between 55 and 75 years old with acute or convalescent COVID-19.

The chain recombines TRBV9 with TRBJ2-1; TRBD2 aligns across 10 bases. CDR1 and CDR2 (germline): SGDLS, YYNGEE. The CDR3 extends over 15 amino acids. The V segment lost 3 bases and the J segment 9 bases; nucleotides outside the gene matches: 9. The CDR3 bases are TGTGCCAGCAGCGCACGAGCGGGAGGGCCACGTGAGCAGTTCTTC. It codes for CASSARAGGPREQFF. Full variable domain (remainder filled in from reference TRBV9 and TRBJ2-1): DSGVTQTPKHLITATGQRVTLRCSPRSGDLSVYWYQQSLDQGLQFLIQYYNGEERAKGNILERFSAQQFPDLHSELNLSSLELGDSALYFCASSARAGGPREQFFGPGTRLTVL.

V and J are TRBV3-1 (or the pseudogene TRBV3-2) and TRBJ1-2; a possible D gene is TRBD1 (6 bases). V gave up 3 bases and J gave up 4 bases, with 9 bases separating them. This CDR3 contains 13 residues. Germline assignment: CDR1 LGHDT and CDR2 YNNKEL (reference sequence). CDR3 nucleotides: TGTGCCAGCAGCCAGACCAGGGGCTATGGCTACACCTTC. This encodes CASSQTRGYGYTF.

The rearrangement joins TRBV11-3 to TRBJ2-1; possible D gene TRBD2, 6 bases. The V gene's germline CDR1 is SGHNT and CDR2 YENEEA. V lost 1 base and J 0 bases, leaving 16 bases between the germline ends. The CDR3 runs 18 residues. CDR3 bases: TGTGCCAGCAGCTTAGGGGTGGCTAGCGCCAGCTCCTACAATGAGCAGTTCTTC. This gives the protein CASSLGVASASSYNEQFF.

This chain links TRBV7-9 with TRBJ1-1, with 7 positions matching TRBD1. Losses at the gene ends were 1 base for V and 3 bases for J; bases not matched to a gene: 5. CDR1 SEHNR and CDR2 FQNEAQ come from the germline V gene (reference sequence). The CDR3 runs to 15 residues. The CDR3 sequence is CASSLVRRGDTEAFF. The CDR3, as DNA: TGTGCCAGCAGCTTAGTCCGCAGGGGGGACACTGAAGCTTTCTTT.

The sample holds a few counts of this clone. The chain joins TRBV7-9 to TRBJ1-3, with D unresolved. The V and J ends lost 10 bases and 3 bases respectively, with 7 bases between them. The CDR3 is 11 residues long. The germline gives CDR1 SEHNR, CDR2 FQNEAQ (reference sequence). CDR3 region: CATRNGNTIYF. The CDR3 DNA sequence: TGTGCCACTAGAAATGGAAACACCATATATTTT.

This chain joins TRBV27 and TRBJ2-7, with D hard to call. V was pared by 0 bases and J by 4 bases, with 7 bases between. Germline loops: CDR1 MNHEY, CDR2 SMNVEV (reference sequence). The CDR3 is 13 amino acids. CDR3 in DNA: TGTGCCAGCAGTTTATCAGACACTTACGAGCAGTACTTC. Translating it yields CASSLSDTYEQYF.

A remark on this clone: Sequence at one end of the junction differs from germline and may be a read error. This rearrangement joins TRBV19 to TRBJ1-1; 7 nucleotides align to TRBD1. The CDR3 is 13 residues long. Germline CDR1 reads LNHDA; CDR2 reads SQIVND (reference sequence). The DNA for the CDR3 is TGTGCCAGTAGCTCGACAGGGAACGCTGAAGCTTTCTTT. Residues: CASSSTGNAEAFF.

V and J are TRBV7-9 and TRBJ2-1; 7 positions agree with TRBD2. Germline V gene data show CDR1 as SEHNR and CDR2 as FQNEAQ (reference sequence). CDR3 size: 14 residues. J lost 2 bases, V lost 4 bases, and 2 bases had no gene match. The chain's CDR3 is CASSSTSTYNEQFF. CDR3 nucleotides: TGTGCCAGCAGCTCGACTAGCACCTACAATGAGCAGTTCTTC.

This clone came up a few times. This chain links TRBV7-2 with TRBJ1-6; 10 bases agree with TRBD1. Germline CDR1 SGHTA, CDR2 FQGNSA. CDR3 length: 15 amino acids. Unmatched junction bases numbered 7, after V lost 1 base and J lost 13 bases. The chain's CDR3 is CASSLGGQGTGPLHF. CDR3 nucleotide sequence: TGTGCCAGCAGCTTAGGGGGACAGGGGACGGGGCCCCTCCACTTT.

This clone has just a few counts. The chain is built from TRBV7-9 and TRBJ2-3, with 10 bases matching TRBD2. CDR3 length: 15 residues. The trim removed 2 bases at V and 4 bases at J, leaving 3 bases unmatched. Per germline, CDR1 SEHNR and CDR2 FQNEAQ (reference sequence). CDR3 coding DNA: TGTGCCAGCAGCTTAACTAGCGGGATGGCAGATACGCAGTATTTT. Translating it yields CASSLTSGMADTQYF.

This sequence joins TRBV3-1 (or the pseudogene TRBV3-2) and TRBJ2-7; 10 bases agree with TRBD1. The CDR3 spans 14 residues. After removal of 5 bases from V and 4 bases from J, the junction contained 5 bases not matched to a gene. The germline gives CDR1 LGHDT, CDR2 YNNKEL (reference sequence). CDR3 region: CASSRGDRGYEQYF. CDR3 coding DNA: TGTGCCAGCAGCAGGGGGGACAGGGGATACGAGCAGTACTTC.

This clone was detected a few times. The J gene is TRBJ2-1, the V gene TRBV19; TRBD2 matches at 15 bases. CDR3 length: 16 amino acids. Germline CDR1 LNHDA, CDR2 SQIVND (reference sequence). V dropped 7 bases and J dropped 6; count of bases not matched to a gene: 7. CDR3 DNA sequence: TGTGCCAGTAACCGAGGGACTAGCGGGAGGTTCAATGAGCAGTTCTTC. This encodes CASNRGTSGRFNEQFF.

This rearrangement joins TRBV6-2 or TRBV6-3 to TRBJ2-2, with D unresolved. Germline V CDR1 and CDR2: MNHEY, SVGEGT. Between the trimmed V and J ends, which lost 2 bases and 0 bases, there was a span of 10 bases. The CDR3 runs to 16 residues. CDR3 region: CASSYVPTTNTGELFF. DNA for the CDR3: TGTGCCAGCAGTTACGTCCCAACTACGAACACCGGGGAGCTGTTTTTT.

CDR3 loop: CASSVDIRDGYTF. CDR3 nucleotides: TGTGCCAGTAGTGTGGACATTAGGGATGGCTACACCTTC. The J gene is TRBJ1-2, the V gene TRBV19; the D gene is possibly TRBD1 (5 bases). Trimming cost V 5 bases and J 6 bases, with 13 bases left between them. Looked up from germline, CDR1 is LNHDA and CDR2 is SQIVND (reference sequence). This CDR3 comprises 13 residues.

This sequence joins TRBV6-6 and TRBJ2-7; possibly TRBD2 for D (5 bases). The CDR3 is 13 amino acids. The germline V and J ends were trimmed by 2 bases and 6 bases, with 11 bases remaining between them. Germline CDR1 reads MNHNY; CDR2 reads SVGAGI (reference sequence). CDR3 in amino acids: CASSYVGGGEQYV. CDR3 nucleotide sequence: TGTGCCAGCAGTTACGTCGGAGGAGGCGAGCAGTACGTC.

The V call is TRBV6-5, the J call TRBJ2-3; no firm D call. This CDR3 has 15 amino acids. V was shortened by 1 base and J by 1 base, with 9 bases between the two germline ends. Germline V lookup: CDR1 MNHEY, CDR2 SVGAGI. The CDR3 DNA reads TGTGCCAGCAGTTACTTTAGCACCGGCACAGATACGCAGTATTTT. It is translated as CASSYFSTGTDTQYF.

This clone was seen a single time. In DNA, the CDR3 is TGTGCCAGCAGCCCGGGGGCAGGGGGGACTGAAGCTTTCTTT. Its translation: CASSPGAGGTEAFF. The rearrangement uses TRBV6-5 and TRBJ1-1; 7 nucleotides line up with TRBD1. The junction had 9 bases not matched to a gene; V was cut back by 6 bases and J by 5 bases. This CDR3 region has 14 residues. Per the germline V gene, CDR1 is MNHEY and CDR2 is SVGAGI.

This rearrangement joins TRBV28 to TRBJ1-5; TRBD1 agrees at 7 bases. With 6 bases clipped from V and 8 bases from J, the junction kept 4 bases outside the gene matches. Germline V gene sequence: CDR1 MDHEN, CDR2 SYDVKM. The CDR3 runs 12 residues. The CDR3 coding sequence is TGTGCCAGCAGGGGACAGCGAGAGCCCCAGCATTTT. This gives the protein CASRGQREPQHF.

The chain couples TRBV4-2 to TRBJ1-4; D is uncertain. V was cut by 0 bases and J by 5 bases, with 13 bases left in between. The CDR3 has 16 amino acids. Germline CDR1 LGHNA, CDR2 YNFKEQ. CDR3 residues: CASSQDLGRKNEKLFF. The DNA for the CDR3 is TGTGCCAGCAGCCAAGATCTAGGTAGAAAGAATGAAAAACTGTTTTTT.

The V gene is TRBV5-1, the J gene TRBJ2-4; D not resolved. CDR3 size: 15 residues. V lost 0 bases, J lost 1 base, and 8 bases lay in between. Germline CDR1 reads SGHRS; CDR2 reads YFSETQ. CDR3 sequence (DNA): TGCGCCAGCAGCTTGGGCAAAACTGCCAAAAACATTCAGTACTTC. The encoded protein is CASSLGKTAKNIQYF. Combining the CDR3 with reference TRBV5-1 and TRBJ2-4 gives the whole variable domain KAGVTQTPRYLIKTRGQQVTLSCSPISGHRSVSWYQQTPGQGLQFLFEYFSETQRNKGNFPGRFSGRQFSNSRSEMNVSTLELGDSALYLCASSLGKTAKNIQYFGAGTRLSVL.

The V gene is TRBV11-2, the J gene TRBJ1-3; D might be TRBD1 (5 bases). The germline V gene has CDR1 SGHAT and CDR2 FQNNGV. This CDR3 is 17 amino acids long. Trimming removed 1 base at V and 0 bases at J, with 13 bases between. The CDR3 region is CASSLVLGQLSGNTIYF. CDR3 DNA sequence: TGTGCCAGCAGCTTAGTGCTGGGGCAACTCTCTGGAAACACCATATATTTT.

The table lists this clone with a few counts. This chain links TRBV6-6 with TRBJ1-3; D remains ambiguous. Germline V gene lookup returns CDR1 MNHNY and CDR2 SVGAGI (reference sequence). The CDR3 is 12 amino acids. Trimming pared 9 bases from V and 0 bases from J, leaving 6 bases between. CDR3 sequence reads: CASTLSGNTIYF. The CDR3 DNA follows: TGTGCCAGTACTCTCTCTGGAAACACCATATATTTT.

This chain joins TRBV28 and TRBJ1-4, with TRBD1 matching over 12 bases. From germline, CDR1 is MDHEN and CDR2 SYDVKM. The CDR3 covers 17 residues. Losses at the gene ends were 6 bases for V and 4 bases for J; bases not matched to a gene: 9. The CDR3 loop is CASSLPGTGGFNEKLFF. The CDR3 bases are TGTGCCAGCAGCCTCCCGGGGACAGGGGGCTTTAATGAAAAACTGTTTTTT.

This chain uses TRBV18 with TRBJ2-1; possible D gene TRBD1, 6 bases. The germline V and J ends were trimmed by 3 bases and 2 bases, with 14 bases remaining between them. The CDR3 consists of 16 residues. Germline-derived CDR1 and CDR2 are KGHSH and LQKENI. The CDR3 reads CASSPSAGQTYNEQFF. CDR3 in DNA: TGTGCCAGCTCACCTTCTGCTGGACAGACCTACAATGAGCAGTTCTTC.

The gene calls are TRBV2 and TRBJ1-1, with D perhaps TRBD1 (5 bases). V lost 4 bases and J lost 2, with 11 bases in between. Germline values: CDR1 SNHLY, CDR2 FYNNEI. The CDR3 is 14 amino acids. CDR3 amino acids: CASSVRGGNTEAFF. The CDR3 coding sequence is TGTGCCAGCAGTGTAAGGGGCGGAAACACTGAAGCTTTCTTT.

This chain uses TRBV19 with TRBJ1-2; tentatively, D is TRBD1 (6 bases). Trimming shortened V by 3 bases and J by 3 bases, and 14 bases separated the two germline ends. This CDR3 contains 15 residues. Germline CDR1 and CDR2: LNHDA and SQIVND (reference sequence). The CDR3 here is CASSIPGGGDYGYTF. The CDR3 region has the DNA TGTGCCAGTAGTATCCCCGGAGGGGGGGACTATGGCTACACCTTC. Drawing the rest from reference TRBV19 and TRBJ1-2, the complete variable domain is DGGITQSPKYLFRKEGQNVTLSCEQNLNHDAMYWYRQDPGQGLRLIYYSQIVNDFQKGDIAEGYSVSREKKESFPLTVTSAQKNPTAFYLCASSIPGGGDYGYTFGSGTRLTVV.

V is TRBV3-1 (or the pseudogene TRBV3-2) and J is TRBJ1-5; a possible D gene is TRBD1 (5 bases). The germline gives CDR1 LGHDT, CDR2 YNNKEL (reference sequence). This CDR3 is built from 15 residues. V gave up 4 bases and J gave up 6 bases, with 16 bases separating them. The CDR3 is CASSPGGVNTQPQHF. DNA of the CDR3: TGTGCCAGCAGCCCCGGGGGGGTAAACACTCAGCCCCAGCATTTT.